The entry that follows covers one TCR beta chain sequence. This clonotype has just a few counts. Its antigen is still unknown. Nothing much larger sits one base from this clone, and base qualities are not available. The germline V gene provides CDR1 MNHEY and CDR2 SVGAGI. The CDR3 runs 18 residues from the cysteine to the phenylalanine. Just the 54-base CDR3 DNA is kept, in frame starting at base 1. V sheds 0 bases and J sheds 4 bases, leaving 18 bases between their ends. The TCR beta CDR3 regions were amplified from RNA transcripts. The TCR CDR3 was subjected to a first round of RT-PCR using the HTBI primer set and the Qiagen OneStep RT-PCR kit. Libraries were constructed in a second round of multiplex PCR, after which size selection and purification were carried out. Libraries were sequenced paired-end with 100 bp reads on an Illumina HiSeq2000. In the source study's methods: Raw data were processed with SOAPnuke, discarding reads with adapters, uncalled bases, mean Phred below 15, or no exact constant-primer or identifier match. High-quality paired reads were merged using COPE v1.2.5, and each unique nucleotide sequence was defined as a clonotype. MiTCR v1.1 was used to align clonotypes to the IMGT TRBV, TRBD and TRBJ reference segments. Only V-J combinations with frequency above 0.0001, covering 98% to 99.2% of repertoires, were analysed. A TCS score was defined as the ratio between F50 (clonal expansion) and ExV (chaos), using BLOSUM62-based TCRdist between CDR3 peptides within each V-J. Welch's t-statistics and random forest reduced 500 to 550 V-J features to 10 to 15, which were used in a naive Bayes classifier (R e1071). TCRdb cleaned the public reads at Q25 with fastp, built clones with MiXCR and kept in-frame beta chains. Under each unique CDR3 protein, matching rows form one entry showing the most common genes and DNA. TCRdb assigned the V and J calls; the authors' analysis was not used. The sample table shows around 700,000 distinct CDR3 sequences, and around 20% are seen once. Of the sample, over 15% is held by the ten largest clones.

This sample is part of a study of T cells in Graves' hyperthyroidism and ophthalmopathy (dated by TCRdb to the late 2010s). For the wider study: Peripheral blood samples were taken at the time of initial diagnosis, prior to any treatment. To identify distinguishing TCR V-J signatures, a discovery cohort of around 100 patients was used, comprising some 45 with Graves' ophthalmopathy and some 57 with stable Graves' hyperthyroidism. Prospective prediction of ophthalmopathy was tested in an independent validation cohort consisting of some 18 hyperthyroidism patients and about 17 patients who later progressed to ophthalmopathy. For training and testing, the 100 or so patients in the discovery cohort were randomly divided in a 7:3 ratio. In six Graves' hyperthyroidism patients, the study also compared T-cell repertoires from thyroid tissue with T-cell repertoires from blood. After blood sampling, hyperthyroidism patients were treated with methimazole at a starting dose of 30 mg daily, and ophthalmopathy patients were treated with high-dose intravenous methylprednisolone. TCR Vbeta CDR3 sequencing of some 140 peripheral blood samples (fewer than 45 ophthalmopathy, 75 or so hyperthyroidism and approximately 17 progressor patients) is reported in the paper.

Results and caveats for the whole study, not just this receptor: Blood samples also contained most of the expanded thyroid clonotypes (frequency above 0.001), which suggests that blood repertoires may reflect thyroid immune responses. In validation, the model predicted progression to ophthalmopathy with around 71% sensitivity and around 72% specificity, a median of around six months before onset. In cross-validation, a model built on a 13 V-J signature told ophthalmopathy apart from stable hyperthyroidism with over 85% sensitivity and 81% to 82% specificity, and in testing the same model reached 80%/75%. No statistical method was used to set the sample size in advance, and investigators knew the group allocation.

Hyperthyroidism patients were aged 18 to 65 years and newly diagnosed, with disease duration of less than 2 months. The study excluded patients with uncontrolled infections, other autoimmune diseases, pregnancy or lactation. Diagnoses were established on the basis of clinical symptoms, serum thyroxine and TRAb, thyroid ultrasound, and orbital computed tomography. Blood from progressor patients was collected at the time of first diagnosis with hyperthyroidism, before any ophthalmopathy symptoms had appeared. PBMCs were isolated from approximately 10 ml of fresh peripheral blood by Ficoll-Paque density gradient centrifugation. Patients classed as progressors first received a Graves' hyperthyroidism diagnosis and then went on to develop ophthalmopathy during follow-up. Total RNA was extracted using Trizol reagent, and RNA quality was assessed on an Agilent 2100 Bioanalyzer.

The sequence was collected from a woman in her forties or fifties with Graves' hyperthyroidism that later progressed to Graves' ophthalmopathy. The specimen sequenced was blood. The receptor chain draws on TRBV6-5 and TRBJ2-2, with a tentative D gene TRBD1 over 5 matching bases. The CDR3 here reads CASSYSYGQQGPTGELFF. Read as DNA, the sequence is TGTGCCAGCAGTTACTCCTACGGGCAGCAGGGTCCCACCGGGGAGCTGTTTTTT.